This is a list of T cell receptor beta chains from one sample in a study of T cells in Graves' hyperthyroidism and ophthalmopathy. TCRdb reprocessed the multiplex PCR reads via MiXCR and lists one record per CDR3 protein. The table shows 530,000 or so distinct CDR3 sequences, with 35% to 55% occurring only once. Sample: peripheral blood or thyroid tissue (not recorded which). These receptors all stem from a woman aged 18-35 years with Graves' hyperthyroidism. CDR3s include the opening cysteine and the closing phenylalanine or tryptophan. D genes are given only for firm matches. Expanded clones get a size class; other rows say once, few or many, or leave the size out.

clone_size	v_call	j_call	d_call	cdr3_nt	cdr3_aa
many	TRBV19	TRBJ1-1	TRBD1	TGTGCCAGTAGTGCCGGACAGGGTGGAATCACTGAAGCTTTCTTT	CASSAGQGGITEAFF
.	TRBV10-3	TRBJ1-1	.	TGTGCCATCAGTCTTAGACAGGCCATTTCTGTCACTGAAGCTTTCTTT	CAISLRQAISVTEAFF
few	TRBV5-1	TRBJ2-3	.	TGCGCCAGCAGCTTGGGTCTAGCGACTACTAGCACAGATACGCAGTATTTT	CASSLGLATTSTDTQYF
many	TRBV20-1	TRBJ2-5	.	TGCAGTGCCCATCAGGCGGTCGGAGAGACCCAGTACTTC	CSAHQAVGETQYF
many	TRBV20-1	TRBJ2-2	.	TGCAGTGCTAGGAACAGAGTTACCGGGGAGCTGTTTTTT	CSARNRVTGELFF
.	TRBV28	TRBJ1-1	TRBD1	TGTGCCAGCAGGTGGACAGGGGGCATCACTGAAGCTTTCTTT	CASRWTGGITEAFF
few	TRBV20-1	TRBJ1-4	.	TGCAGTGCTAGAGGGACTAATGAAAAACTGTTTTTT	CSARGTNEKLFF
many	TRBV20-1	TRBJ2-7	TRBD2	TGCAGTGCTTCGACTAGCGGGACAGGGTACGAGCAGTACTTC	CSASTSGTGYEQYF
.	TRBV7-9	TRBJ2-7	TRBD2	TGTGCCAGCAGCTTAATGGGAGCGGGAGGGGAAGAGCAGTACTTC	CASSLMGAGGEEQYF
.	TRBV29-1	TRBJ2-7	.	TGCAGCGTTGCGACAGCATGCGAGCAGTACTTC	CSVATACEQYF
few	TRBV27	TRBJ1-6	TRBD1	TGTGCCAGCAGTTCCCGACAGGGAGTGAATTCACCCCTCCACTTT	CASSSRQGVNSPLHF
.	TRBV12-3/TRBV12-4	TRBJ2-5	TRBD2	TGTGCCAGCAGCTCGGGACTAGGACGGCAAGAGACCCAGTACTTC	CASSSGLGRQETQYF
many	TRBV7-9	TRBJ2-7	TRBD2	TGTGCCAGCAGCTTCGGACTAGCGGTTTCCTACGAGCAGTACTTC	CASSFGLAVSYEQYF
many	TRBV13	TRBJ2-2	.	TGTGCCAGCAGCCCTCGAGTGGGTGAAGACACCGGGGAGCTGTTTTTT	CASSPRVGEDTGELFF
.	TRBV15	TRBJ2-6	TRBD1	TGTGCCACCAGCAGAGAGCAGGGGGCCTCTGGGGCCAACGTCCTGACTTTC	CATSREQGASGANVLTF
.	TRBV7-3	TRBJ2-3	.	TGTGCCAGCAGCCAAGAGTTTTTTACTAGCCTTAGCACAGATACGCAGTATTTT	CASSQEFFTSLSTDTQYF
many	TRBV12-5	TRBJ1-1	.	TGTGCTAGTGGTTTGGTAACGGGCAGGCACTTT	CASGLVTGRHF
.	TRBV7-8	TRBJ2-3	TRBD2	TGTGCCAGCAGCTCTTGGACTAGCGGCACAGATACGCAGTATTTT	CASSSWTSGTDTQYF
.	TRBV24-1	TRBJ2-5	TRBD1	TGTGCCACCCGGGCCGGGACAGGCGGAATACAAGAGACCCAGTACTTC	CATRAGTGGIQETQYF
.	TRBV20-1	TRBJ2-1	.	TGCAGTGCCCACAGGGACTACCGATACAATGAGCAGTTCTTC	CSAHRDYRYNEQFF
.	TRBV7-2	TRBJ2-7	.	TGTGCCAGCAGTTTATCGGGACCAGCTTCCCACGAGCAGTACTTC	CASSLSGPASHEQYF
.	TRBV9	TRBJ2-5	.	TGTGCCAGCAGCCCCAGGATGCGTCAGCCCCAGTACTTC	CASSPRMRQPQYF
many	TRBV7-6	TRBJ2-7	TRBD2	TGTGCCAGCAGCCGGACTAGCGGGAGTGAAGAGCAGTACTTC	CASSRTSGSEEQYF
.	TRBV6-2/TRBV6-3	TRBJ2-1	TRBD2	TGTGCCAGCAGTTCCCCAAGCGGGAGGGACGACAATGAGCAGTTCTTC	CASSSPSGRDDNEQFF
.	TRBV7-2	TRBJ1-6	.	TGTGCCAGCAGCGTCGGATGGGATTCACCCCTCCACTTT	CASSVGWDSPLHF
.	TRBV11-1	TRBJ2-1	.	TGTGCCAGCAGCTCCATCAGCCTAGCGTTGGGACTCCCCAATCGGGAGCAGTTCTTC	CASSSISLALGLPNREQFF
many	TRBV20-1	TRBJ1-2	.	TGCAGTGCCCCAATAGACAGTAACTATGGCTACACCTTC	CSAPIDSNYGYTF
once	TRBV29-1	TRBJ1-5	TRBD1	TGCAGCGCTAGACAGGGGTTCCGTCAGCCCCAGCATTTT	CSARQGFRQPQHF
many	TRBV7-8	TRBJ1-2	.	TGTGCCAGCAGCTTAAGCCAGGGTTATGGCTACACCTTC	CASSLSQGYGYTF